This T cell receptor beta chain was obtained from a study of blood T cell repertoires in COVID-19. The CDR3 is 18 amino acids. Germline CDR1 is MNHEY and CDR2 is SMNVEV (reference sequence). With 5 bases removed from V and 2 bases from J, the gap between germline ends came to 25 bases. The data were produced by immunoSEQ multiplex PCR, yet TCRdb's version contains in-frame clones alone and is incomplete. The data hold some 110,000 clones, with around 86% observed a single time. Input material: peripheral blood. The clonotype originates from a human donor in a cohort sampled during active COVID-19. The rearrangement links TRBV27 to TRBJ2-7, with D perhaps TRBD2 (6 bases). The CDR3: CASSLYLSQVGTAYEQYF. The CDR3 bases are TGTGCCAGCAGTCTCTATCTTTCTCAGGTGGGGACTGCCTACGAGCAGTACTTC.